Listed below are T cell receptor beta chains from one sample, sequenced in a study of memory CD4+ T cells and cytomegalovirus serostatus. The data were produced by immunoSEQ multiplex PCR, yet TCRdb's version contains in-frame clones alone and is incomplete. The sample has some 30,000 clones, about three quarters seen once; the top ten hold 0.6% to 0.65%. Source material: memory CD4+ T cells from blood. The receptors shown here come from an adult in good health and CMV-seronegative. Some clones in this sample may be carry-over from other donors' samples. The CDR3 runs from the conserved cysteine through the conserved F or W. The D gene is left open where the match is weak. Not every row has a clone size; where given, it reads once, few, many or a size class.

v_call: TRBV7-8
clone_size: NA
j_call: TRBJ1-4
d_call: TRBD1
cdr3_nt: TGTGCCAGCAGCTTAGTACCGGGACAGGACGGGGAAAAACTGTTTTTT
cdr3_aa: CASSLVPGQDGEKLFF

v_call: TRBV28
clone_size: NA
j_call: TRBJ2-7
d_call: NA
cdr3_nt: TGTGCCAGCAGTTTAGGCGAACAAAACTCCTACGAGCAGTACTTC
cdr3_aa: CASSLGEQNSYEQYF

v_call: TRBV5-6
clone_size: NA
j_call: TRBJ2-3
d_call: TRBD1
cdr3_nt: TGTGCCAGCAGCCAGACAGGGGTCCTAAGCACAGATACGCAGTATTTT
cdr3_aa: CASSQTGVLSTDTQYF

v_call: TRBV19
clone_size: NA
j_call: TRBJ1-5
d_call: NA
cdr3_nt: TGTGCCAGTAATAGGGGAGAGGGCAATCAGCCCCAGCATTTT
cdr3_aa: CASNRGEGNQPQHF

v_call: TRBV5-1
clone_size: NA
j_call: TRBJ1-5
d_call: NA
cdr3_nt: TGCGCCAGCAGCTTGGGTGCTGGCAATCAGCCCCAGCATTTT
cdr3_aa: CASSLGAGNQPQHF

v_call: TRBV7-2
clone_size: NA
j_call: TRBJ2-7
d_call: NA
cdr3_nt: TGTGCCAGCAGCTTAGATCGGGCAGGGGCCGGGTACGAGCAGTACTTC
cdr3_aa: CASSLDRAGAGYEQYF

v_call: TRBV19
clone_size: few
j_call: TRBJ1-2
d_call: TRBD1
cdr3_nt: TGTGCCAGTCGACAGGGTACAGCGTTCGGTGGCTACACCTTC
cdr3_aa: CASRQGTAFGGYTF

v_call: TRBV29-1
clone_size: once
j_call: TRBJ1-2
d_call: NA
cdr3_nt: TGCAGCGTTTCTTTTAACTATGGCTACACCTTC
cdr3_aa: CSVSFNYGYTF

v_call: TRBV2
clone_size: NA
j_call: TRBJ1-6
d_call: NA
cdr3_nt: TGTGCCAGCAGGGAAAACAGGGAAAATAATTCACCCCTCCACTTT
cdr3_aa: CASRENRENNSPLHF

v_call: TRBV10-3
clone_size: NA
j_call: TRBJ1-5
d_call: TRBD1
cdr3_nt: TGTGCCATCAGACAGGGGGAAAGCAATCAGCCCCAGCATTTT
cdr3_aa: CAIRQGESNQPQHF

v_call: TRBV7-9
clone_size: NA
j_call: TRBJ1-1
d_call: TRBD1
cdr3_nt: TGTGCCAGCAGTCACCAGGGGGGAGGCGACACTGAAGCTTTCTTT
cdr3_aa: CASSHQGGGDTEAFF

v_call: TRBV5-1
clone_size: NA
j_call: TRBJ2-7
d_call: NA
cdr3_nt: TGCGCCAGCAGCTATCGGGGGGCAGGGGGCGAGCAGTACTTC
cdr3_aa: CASSYRGAGGEQYF

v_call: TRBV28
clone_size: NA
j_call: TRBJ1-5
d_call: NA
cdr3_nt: TGTGCCAGCAGTTTGATTAATCAGCCCCAGCATTTT
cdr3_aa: CASSLINQPQHF

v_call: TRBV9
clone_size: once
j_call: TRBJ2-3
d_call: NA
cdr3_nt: TGTGCCAGCAGCGGGACTCTTAGCACAGATACGCAGTATTTT
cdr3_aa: CASSGTLSTDTQYF

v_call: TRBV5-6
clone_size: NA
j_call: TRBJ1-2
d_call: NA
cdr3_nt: TGTGCCAGCAGCTTGAAGGGGGTAGATGGCTACACCTTC
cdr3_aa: CASSLKGVDGYTF

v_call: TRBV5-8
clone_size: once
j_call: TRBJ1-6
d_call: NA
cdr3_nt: TGTGCCAGCAGCTTGCCTGGATTTCTTGGGCATAATTCACCCCTCCACTTT
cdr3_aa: CASSLPGFLGHNSPLHF

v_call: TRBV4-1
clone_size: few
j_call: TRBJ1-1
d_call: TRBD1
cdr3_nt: TGCGCCAGCAGGTCCTTCAGGGGGCACAACACTGAAGCTTTCTTT
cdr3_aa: CASRSFRGHNTEAFF

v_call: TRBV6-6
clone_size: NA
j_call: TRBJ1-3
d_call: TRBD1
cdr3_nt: TGTGCCAGCAGGGACAGGGAAGCTGGAAACACCATATATTTT
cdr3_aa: CASRDREAGNTIYF

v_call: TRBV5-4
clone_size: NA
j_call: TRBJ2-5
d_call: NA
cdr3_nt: TGTGCCAGCAGCTTGGCGTCGCAGGGGGAGACCCAGTACTTC
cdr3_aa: CASSLASQGETQYF

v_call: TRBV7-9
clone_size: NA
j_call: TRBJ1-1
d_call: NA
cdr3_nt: TGTGCCAGCAGCGTCACTAGGACAGAGAACACTGAAGCTTTCTTT
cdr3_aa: CASSVTRTENTEAFF

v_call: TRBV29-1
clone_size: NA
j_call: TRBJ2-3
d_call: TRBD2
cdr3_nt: TGCAGCGCCGGGACTAGCGGGGGGGACACAGATACGCAGTATTTT
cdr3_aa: CSAGTSGGDTDTQYF

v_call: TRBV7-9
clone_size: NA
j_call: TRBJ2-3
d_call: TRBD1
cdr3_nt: TGTGCCACCCGATCGGACAGGGGGGTAGATACGCAGTATTTT
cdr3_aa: CATRSDRGVDTQYF

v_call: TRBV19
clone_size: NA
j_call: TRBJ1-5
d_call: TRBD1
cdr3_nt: TGTGCCAGTAGAACGGACAGGGATGGCAATCAGCCCCAGCATTTT
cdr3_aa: CASRTDRDGNQPQHF

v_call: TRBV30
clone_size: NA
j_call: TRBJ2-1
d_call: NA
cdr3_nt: TGTGCCTGGAGTGTGGGGGGGCATGTCTACAATGAGCAGTTCTTC
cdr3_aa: CAWSVGGHVYNEQFF

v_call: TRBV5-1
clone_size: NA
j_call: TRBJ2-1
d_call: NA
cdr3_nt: TGCGCCAGCAGCTTGGCTGAGCGGGTCTCCTACAATGAGCAGTTCTTC
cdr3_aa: CASSLAERVSYNEQFF

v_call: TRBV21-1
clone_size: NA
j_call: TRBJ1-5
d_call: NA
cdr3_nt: TGTGCCAGCAGCATCTTTCAGCCCCAGCATTTT
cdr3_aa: CASSIFQPQHF

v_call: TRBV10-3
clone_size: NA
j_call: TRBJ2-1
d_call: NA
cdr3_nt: TGTGCCATCACTGCGTCGCCGAAGGGCAATGAGCAGTTCTTC
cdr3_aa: CAITASPKGNEQFF

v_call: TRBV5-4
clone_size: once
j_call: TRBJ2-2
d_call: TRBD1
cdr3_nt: TGTGCCAGCAGCCGTCCCGGGACAGGGGGCCATTACACCGGGGAGCTGTTTTTT
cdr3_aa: CASSRPGTGGHYTGELFF

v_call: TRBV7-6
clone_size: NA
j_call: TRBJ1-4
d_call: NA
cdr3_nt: TGTGCCAGCAGCTTAGGTCGCGGGATTGGTGAAAAACTGTTTTTT
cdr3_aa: CASSLGRGIGEKLFF